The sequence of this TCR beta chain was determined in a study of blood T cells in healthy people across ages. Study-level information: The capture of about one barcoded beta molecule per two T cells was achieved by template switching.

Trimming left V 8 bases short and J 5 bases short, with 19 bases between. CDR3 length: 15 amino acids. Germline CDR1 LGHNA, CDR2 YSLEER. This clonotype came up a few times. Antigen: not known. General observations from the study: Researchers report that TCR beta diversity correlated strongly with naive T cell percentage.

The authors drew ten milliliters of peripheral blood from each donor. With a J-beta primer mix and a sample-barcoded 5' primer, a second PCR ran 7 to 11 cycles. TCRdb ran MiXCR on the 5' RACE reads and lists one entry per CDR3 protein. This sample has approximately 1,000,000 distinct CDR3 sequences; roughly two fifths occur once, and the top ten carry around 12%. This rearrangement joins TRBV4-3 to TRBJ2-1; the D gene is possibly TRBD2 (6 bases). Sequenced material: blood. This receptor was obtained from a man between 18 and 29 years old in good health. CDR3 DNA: TGCGCCAGCTCTCATACCGGGACTTTGGACAATGAGCAGTTCTTC. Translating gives CASSHTGTLDNEQFF.